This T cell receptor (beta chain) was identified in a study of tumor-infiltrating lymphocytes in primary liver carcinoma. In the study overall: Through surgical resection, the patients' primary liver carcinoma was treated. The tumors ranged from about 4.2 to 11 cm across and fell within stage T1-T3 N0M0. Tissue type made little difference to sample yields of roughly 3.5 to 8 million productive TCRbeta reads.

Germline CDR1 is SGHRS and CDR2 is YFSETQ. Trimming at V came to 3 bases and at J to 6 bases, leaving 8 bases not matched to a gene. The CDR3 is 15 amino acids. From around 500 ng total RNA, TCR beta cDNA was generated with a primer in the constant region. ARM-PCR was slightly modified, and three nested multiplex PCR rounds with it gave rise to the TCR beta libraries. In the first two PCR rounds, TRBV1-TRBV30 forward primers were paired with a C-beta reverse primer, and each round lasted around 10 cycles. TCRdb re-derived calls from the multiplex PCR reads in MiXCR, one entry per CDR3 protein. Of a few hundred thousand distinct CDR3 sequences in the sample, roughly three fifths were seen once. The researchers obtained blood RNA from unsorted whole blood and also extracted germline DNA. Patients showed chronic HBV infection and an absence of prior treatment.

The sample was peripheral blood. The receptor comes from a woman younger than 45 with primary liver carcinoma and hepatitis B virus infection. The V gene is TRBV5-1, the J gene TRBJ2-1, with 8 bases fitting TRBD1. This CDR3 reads CASSSTGGKVNEQFF. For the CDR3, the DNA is TGCGCCAGCAGCTCCACAGGGGGTAAAGTCAATGAGCAGTTCTTC.